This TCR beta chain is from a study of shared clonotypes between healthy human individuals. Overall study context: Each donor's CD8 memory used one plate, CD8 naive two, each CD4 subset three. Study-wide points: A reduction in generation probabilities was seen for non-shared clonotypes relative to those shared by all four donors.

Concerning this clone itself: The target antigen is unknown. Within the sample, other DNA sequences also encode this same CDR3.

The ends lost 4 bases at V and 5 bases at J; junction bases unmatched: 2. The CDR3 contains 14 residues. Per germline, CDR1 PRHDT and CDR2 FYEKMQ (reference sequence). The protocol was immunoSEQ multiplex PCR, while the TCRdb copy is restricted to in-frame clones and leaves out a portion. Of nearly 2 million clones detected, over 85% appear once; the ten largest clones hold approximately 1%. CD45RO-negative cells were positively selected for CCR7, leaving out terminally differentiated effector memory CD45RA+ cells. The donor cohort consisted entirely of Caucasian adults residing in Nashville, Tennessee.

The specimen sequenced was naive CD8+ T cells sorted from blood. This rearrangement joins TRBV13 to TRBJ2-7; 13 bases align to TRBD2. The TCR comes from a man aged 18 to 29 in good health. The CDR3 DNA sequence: TGTGCCAGCAGCTCGGGACTAGCGGGGAACGAGCAGTACTTC. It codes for CASSSGLAGNEQYF.